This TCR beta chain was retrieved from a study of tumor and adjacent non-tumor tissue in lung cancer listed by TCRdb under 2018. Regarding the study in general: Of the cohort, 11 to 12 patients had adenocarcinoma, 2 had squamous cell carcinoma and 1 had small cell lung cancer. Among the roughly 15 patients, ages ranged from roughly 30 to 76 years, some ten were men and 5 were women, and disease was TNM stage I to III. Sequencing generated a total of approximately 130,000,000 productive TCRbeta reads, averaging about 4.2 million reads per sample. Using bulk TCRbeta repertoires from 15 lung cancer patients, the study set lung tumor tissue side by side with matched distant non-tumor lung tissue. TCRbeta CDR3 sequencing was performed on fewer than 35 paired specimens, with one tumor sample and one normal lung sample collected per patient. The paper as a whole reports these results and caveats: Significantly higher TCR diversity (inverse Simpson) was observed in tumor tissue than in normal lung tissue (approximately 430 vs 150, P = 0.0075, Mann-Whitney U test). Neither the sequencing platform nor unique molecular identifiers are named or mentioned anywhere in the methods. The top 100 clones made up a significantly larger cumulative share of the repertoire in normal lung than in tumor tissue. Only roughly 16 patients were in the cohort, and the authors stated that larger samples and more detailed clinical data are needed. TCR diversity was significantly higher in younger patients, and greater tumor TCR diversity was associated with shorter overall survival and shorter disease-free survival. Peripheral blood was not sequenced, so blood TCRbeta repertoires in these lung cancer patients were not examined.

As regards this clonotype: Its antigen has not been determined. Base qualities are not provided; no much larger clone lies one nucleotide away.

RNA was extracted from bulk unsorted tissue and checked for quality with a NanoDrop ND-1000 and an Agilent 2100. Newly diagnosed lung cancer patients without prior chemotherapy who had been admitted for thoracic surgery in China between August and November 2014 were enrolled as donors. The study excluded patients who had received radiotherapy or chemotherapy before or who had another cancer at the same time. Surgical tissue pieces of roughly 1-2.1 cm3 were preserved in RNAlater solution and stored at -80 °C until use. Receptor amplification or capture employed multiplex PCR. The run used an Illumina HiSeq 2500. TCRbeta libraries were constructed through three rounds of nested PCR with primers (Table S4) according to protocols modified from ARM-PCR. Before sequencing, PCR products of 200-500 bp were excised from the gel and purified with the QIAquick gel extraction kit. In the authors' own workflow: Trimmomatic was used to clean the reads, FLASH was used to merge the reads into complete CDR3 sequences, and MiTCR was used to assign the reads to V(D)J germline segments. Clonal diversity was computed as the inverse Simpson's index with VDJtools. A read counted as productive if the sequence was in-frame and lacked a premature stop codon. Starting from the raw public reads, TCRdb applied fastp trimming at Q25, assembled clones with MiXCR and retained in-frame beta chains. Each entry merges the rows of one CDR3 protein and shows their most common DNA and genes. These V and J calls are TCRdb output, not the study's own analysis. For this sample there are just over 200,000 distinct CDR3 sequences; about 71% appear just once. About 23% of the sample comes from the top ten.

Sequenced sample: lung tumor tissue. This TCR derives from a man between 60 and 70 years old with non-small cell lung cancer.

CDR3 reads: CASNLVVSGNTIYF. Here is the DNA: TGTGCCAGTAACTTAGTTGTCTCTGGAAACACCATATATTTT. The rearranged segments are TRBV11-2 and TRBJ1-3, with no confident D gene call. CDR1 and CDR2, looked up from the germline V gene, are SGHAT and FQNNGV. Trimming at the junction amounts to 9 bases on V and 0 bases on J, and the germline ends lie 12 bases apart. The CDR3 holds 14 amino acids from the cysteine to the phenylalanine. The read is trimmed to its CDR3 DNA, 42 bases read in frame from base 1.